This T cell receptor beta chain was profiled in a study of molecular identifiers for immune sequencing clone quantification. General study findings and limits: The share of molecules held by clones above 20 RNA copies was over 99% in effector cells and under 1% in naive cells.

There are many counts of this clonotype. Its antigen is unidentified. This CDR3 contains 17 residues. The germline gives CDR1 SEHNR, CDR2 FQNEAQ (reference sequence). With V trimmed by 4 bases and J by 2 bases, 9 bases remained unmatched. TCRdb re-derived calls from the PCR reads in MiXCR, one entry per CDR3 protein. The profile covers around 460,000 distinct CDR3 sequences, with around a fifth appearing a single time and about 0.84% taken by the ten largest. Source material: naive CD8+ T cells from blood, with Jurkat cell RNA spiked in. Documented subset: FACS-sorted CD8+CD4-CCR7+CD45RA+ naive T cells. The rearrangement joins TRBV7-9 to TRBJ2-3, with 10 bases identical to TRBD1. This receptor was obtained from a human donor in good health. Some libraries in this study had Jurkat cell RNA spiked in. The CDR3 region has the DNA TGTGCCAGCAGCTCCTCATTCGGGACAGGGGTCACAGATACGCAGTATTTT. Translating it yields CASSSSFGTGVTDTQYF.